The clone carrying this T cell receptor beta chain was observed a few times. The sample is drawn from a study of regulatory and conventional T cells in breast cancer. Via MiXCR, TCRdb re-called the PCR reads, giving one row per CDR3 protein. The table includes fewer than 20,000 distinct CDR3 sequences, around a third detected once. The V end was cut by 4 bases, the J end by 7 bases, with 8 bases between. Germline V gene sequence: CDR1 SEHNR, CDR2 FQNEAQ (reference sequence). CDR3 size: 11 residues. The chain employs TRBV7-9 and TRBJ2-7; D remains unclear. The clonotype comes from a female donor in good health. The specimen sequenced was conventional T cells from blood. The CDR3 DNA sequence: TGTGCCAGCAGCTCCGTGTTTGAGCAGTACTTC. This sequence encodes CASSSVFEQYF.